The clone carrying this T cell receptor beta chain was detected only a few times. Its antigen is undetermined. The data derive from a study of naive and memory T cell subsets. Both TRBC1 and TRBC2 were covered by a beta constant-region primer of two equimolar oligonucleotides. The cDNA 3' end received a ligated single-stranded oligonucleotide carrying the SP2 primer and a 12-nucleotide UMI. TCRdb itself ran the UMI-ligation and nested PCR reads through MiXCR, one entry per CDR3 protein. This table holds 140,000 to 150,000 distinct CDR3 sequences, 15% to 20% found once. Overall study findings and caveats: Between naive and memory subsets, TCR abundance power law exponents differed.

Germline V lookup: CDR1 KGHDR, CDR2 SFDVKD. The trim removed 2 bases at V and 3 bases at J, leaving 9 bases unmatched. The CDR3 contains 16 residues. Cells stained for CD3, CD4, CD8, CD45RA and CD27 were sorted into four subsets. The TCR comes from a human donor in good health. Material for sequencing was naive CD4+ T cells from blood. The chain combines TRBV24-1 with TRBJ2-7; TRBD2 matches at 7 bases. Here the CDR3 DNA reads TGTGCCACCAGTGATTCAAAGGCAGGGAGGGTCTACGAGCAGTACTTC. This encodes CATSDSKAGRVYEQYF.